These 3 T cell receptor beta chains were sequenced from one sample in a study of PD-1 blockade in mismatch repair-deficient tumors. Produced via immunoSEQ multiplex PCR; TCRdb's table is partial and in-frame only. The sample has roughly 120,000 clones; 88% are singletons. The sample in question was peripheral blood, obtained almost 74 weeks after starting pembrolizumab. The origin of the receptors is an adult with mismatch repair-deficient cancer.

This clone has only one observation. The rearrangement uses TRBV11-3 and TRBJ2-7; D unclear. Germline CDR1 and CDR2: SGHNT and YENEEA. CDR3 size: 14 residues. V shed 1 base and J shed 1 base, with 8 bases lying between them. CDR3 coding DNA: TGTGCCAGCAGCTTAGTTTCAGGTTCCTACGAGCAGTACTTC. This encodes CASSLVSGSYEQYF. The full variable domain, completed using reference TRBV11-3 and TRBJ2-7, is EAGVVQSPRYKIIEKKQPVAFWCNPISGHNTLYWYLQNLGQGPELLIRYENEEAVDDSQLPKDRFSAERLKGVDSTLKIQPAELGDSAVYLCASSLVSGSYEQYFGPGTRLTVT.

The chain recombines TRBV15 with TRBJ2-7; 12 bases are shared with TRBD1. Losses at the gene ends were 2 bases for V and 4 bases for J; bases not matched to a gene: 6. Germline lookup yields CDR1 LNHNV and CDR2 YYDKDF (reference sequence). CDR3 length: 16 amino acids. CDR3 coding DNA: TGTGCCACCAGCAGAAACCCGGGACAGGGGGCTTACGAGCAGTACTTC. Translating it yields CATSRNPGQGAYEQYF. Combining the CDR3 with reference TRBV15 and TRBJ2-7 gives the whole variable domain DAMVIQNPRYQVTQFGKPVTLSCSQTLNHNVMYWYQQKSSQAPKLLFHYYDKDFNNEADTPDNFQSRRPNTSFCFLDIRSPGLGDTAMYLCATSRNPGQGAYEQYFGPGTRLTVT.

The count of this clone is one. The V call is TRBV29-1, the J call TRBJ2-7; maybe TRBD1 (5 bases). V lost 2 bases, J lost 3 bases, and 14 bases lay in between. The CDR3 covers 14 residues. CDR1 SQVTM and CDR2 ANQGSEA come from the germline V gene. CDR3 in amino acids: CSVEIGHPVYEQYF. The CDR3 nucleotides read TGCAGCGTTGAAATAGGACACCCAGTCTACGAGCAGTACTTC.